The clone carrying this T cell receptor beta chain was seen ten or more times. Its antigen is currently unknown. This entry belongs to a study of T cell repertoires in cytomegalovirus infection. Study details: Both a matching HLA type and CMV infection were indicated by public TCR beta signatures. Study results and caveats: Carriers of CMV and the relevant HLA type were discriminated by public TCR beta frequency. HLA-C-restricted CMV clonotypes gave the most frequent clonotype in two of eight donors.

TCRdb itself ran the reads through MiXCR, one entry per CDR3 protein. In the table there are approximately 500,000 distinct CDR3 sequences, about 11% of which are singletons. The CDR3 runs to 16 residues. Between the trimmed V and J ends, which lost 3 bases and 0 bases, there was a span of 14 bases. The germline gives CDR1 SEHNR, CDR2 FQNEAQ (reference sequence). The receptor comes from a human donor in good health (CMV status not recorded). Some clones in this sample may be carry-over from other donors' samples. The sample taken for sequencing was PBMCs. The rearrangement joins TRBV7-9 to TRBJ2-5, with D possibly TRBD1 on 5 matching bases. The CDR3 loop reads CASSLPQGLYQETQYF. In nucleotides, the CDR3 is TGTGCCAGCAGCTTGCCGCAGGGCCTTTACCAAGAGACCCAGTACTTC.